This T cell receptor beta chain was identified during a study of blood T cell repertoires in COVID-19. Turning to the study itself: Samples taken during acute and convalescent COVID-19 were collected in the United States, Italy and Spain. The analysed material was cDNA or gDNA that came from T cells, B-cell-depleted T cells, or PBMCs.

Seattle patients were enrolled during active infection and followed longitudinally. In the authors' workflow: Reference gene primer amplification gave estimated nucleated cell counts. Assay: immunoSEQ multiplex PCR; the TCRdb copy retains only in-frame clones and omits some. The DNA was the basis for D and trimming; V, J and clone size are from that table. The sample carries about 49,000 clones, over 80% recorded once. Per germline, CDR1 KGHDR and CDR2 SFDVKD. J was trimmed by 7 bases and V by 5 bases; bases with no gene match: 9. This CDR3 contains 15 residues. The receptor comes from a woman of 80 years or more with COVID-19, enrolled during active disease. This chain connects TRBV24-1 to TRBJ2-1; 8 nucleotides line up with TRBD1. The material sequenced was peripheral blood. This CDR3 is CATSAGQVAKNEQFF. The CDR3 coding sequence is TGTGCCACCAGTGCGGGACAGGTAGCAAAAAATGAGCAGTTCTTC.